Below are 16 T cell receptor beta chains sequenced from a single sample in a study of Ad26.COV2.S vaccination and SARS-CoV-2 variants. Described treatment: some 20 received Ad26.COV2.S at low or high dose, single or two shots; about 5 received placebo; per-sample allocation not given. Collection of samples fell on day 63 after the first vaccine or placebo injection. Produced via immunoSEQ multiplex PCR; TCRdb's table is partial and in-frame only. Here the sample spans a few hundred thousand clones, approximately 88% being singletons. This material consisted of peripheral blood, taken in a trial of Ad26.COV2.S vaccine versus placebo. These receptors came from a person aged 18 to 59 who received the Ad26.COV2.S COVID-19 vaccine or a placebo.

Only a few counts were recorded for this clone. The genes are TRBV19 and TRBJ1-2; no firm D call. Germline V gene lookup returns CDR1 LNHDA and CDR2 SQIVND (reference sequence). Deletions cut 3 bases from V and 8 bases from J, with 10 bases between. The CDR3 is 12 residues long. CDR3 DNA sequence: TGTGCCAGTAGTATTGGACGGGCGGGCTACACCTTC. This codes for CASSIGRAGYTF.

CDR3 sequence reads: CASSKEGGARSPLHF. DNA of the CDR3: TGTGCCAGCAGTAAGGAGGGGGGGGCGCGGTCACCCCTCCACTTT. The V gene is TRBV6-5, the J gene TRBJ1-6, with D perhaps matching TRBD1 (6 bases). This CDR3 region has 15 residues. CDR1 is MNHEY, CDR2 SVGAGI, per germline. The germline V and J ends were trimmed by 5 bases and 10 bases, with 18 bases remaining between them.

This chain connects TRBV6-5 to TRBJ1-6, with TRBD1 as a possible D gene (5 bases). Trimming cost V 9 bases and J 3 bases, with 15 bases left between them. The CDR3 has 15 amino acids. CDR1 and CDR2 from the germline V gene are MNHEY and SVGAGI. CDR3 coding DNA: TGTGCCAGTATTTCAGGGAGAGGCTATAATTCACCCCTCCACTTT. This translates into CASISGRGYNSPLHF.

The genes are TRBV21-1 and TRBJ2-1. TRBV21-1 is recorded as a pseudogene. There are 15 residues in the CDR3. CDR3 protein: CASSNSLGPAVWQFF. CDR3 in DNA: TGTGCCAGCAGCAATTCCCTCGGGCCGGCCGTCTGGCAGTTCTTC.

This clone was detected only once. At one boundary the junction diverges from the germline segment, which might be a read error. The chain carries TRBV6-5 and TRBJ1-4; 7 positions match TRBD1. Germline V lookup: CDR1 MNHEY, CDR2 SVGAGI. CDR3 length: 15 residues. In DNA form, the CDR3 reads TGTGCCAGCAGTGACTCGGGACAGATTAATGAAAAACTGTTTTTT. It translates to CASSDSGQINEKLFF.

This rearrangement joins TRBV2 to TRBJ2-6, with D possibly TRBD2 on 5 matching bases. This CDR3 is built from 19 residues. The ends were cut back, 4 bases at V and 0 bases at J, with 19 bases in the middle. The germline V gene encodes CDR1 SNHLY and CDR2 FYNNEI. The CDR3 sequence: CASSAMDFVSPSGANVLTF. The CDR3 nucleotides read TGTGCCAGCAGTGCCATGGACTTTGTCTCTCCCTCTGGGGCCAACGTCCTGACTTTC.

This chain links TRBV9 with TRBJ1-6, with D hard to call. Germline V gene data show CDR1 as SGDLS and CDR2 as YYNGEE. V shed 0 bases and J shed 0 bases, with 7 bases lying between them. CDR3 length: 16 amino acids. In DNA form, the CDR3 reads TGTGCCAGCAGCGTAGGGCGGAGCTCCTATAATTCACCCCTCCACTTT. Residues: CASSVGRSSYNSPLHF.

The V gene is TRBV29-1, the J gene TRBJ1-1, with TRBD1 as a possible D gene (5 bases). The V gene's germline CDR1 is SQVTM and CDR2 ANQGSEA. V was trimmed by 3 bases and J by 4 bases, leaving 6 bases between them. The CDR3 loop spans 11 amino acids. The CDR3 sequence is CSVEGPTEAFF. In DNA, the CDR3 is TGCAGCGTTGAGGGGCCCACTGAAGCTTTCTTT.

The rearrangement uses TRBV10-3 and TRBJ1-5; D remains ambiguous. The CDR3 extends over 15 amino acids. V lost 5 bases and J 0 bases, leaving 11 bases between the germline ends. The germline gives CDR1 ENHRY, CDR2 SYGVKD. CDR3 sequence (DNA): TGTGCCATCAGTCCGACGGGGTATAGCAATCAGCCCCAGCATTTT. Protein sequence: CAISPTGYSNQPQHF.

V and J are TRBV19 and TRBJ1-6; D is possibly TRBD1 (5 bases). The CDR3 loop spans 15 amino acids. Trimming stripped 1 base from V and 8 bases from J, with 12 bases between. CDR1 and CDR2 (germline): LNHDA, SQIVND (reference sequence). The CDR3 DNA reads as TGTGCCAGTAGTATAGGGGGCTCGGGTGATTCACCCCTCCACTTT. It is translated as CASSIGGSGDSPLHF.

Comment on this clone: The sample has other DNA sequences that encode this CDR3 too. This chain connects TRBV19 to TRBJ1-5, with 10 nucleotides matching TRBD1. This CDR3 has 15 residues. Per the germline V gene, CDR1 is LNHDA and CDR2 is SQIVND (reference sequence). J was trimmed by 1 base and V by 3 bases; bases with no gene match: 0. The CDR3 region is CASSMTGGSNQPQHF. The CDR3 DNA reads as TGTGCCAGTAGTATGACAGGGGGCAGCAATCAGCCCCAGCATTTT.

J is TRBJ2-3 and V is TRBV7-2, with D hard to call. The CDR3 loop spans 12 amino acids. Trimming left V 5 bases short and J 5 bases short, with 8 bases between. CDR1 and CDR2 (germline): SGHTA, FQGNSA. CDR3 coding DNA: TGTGCCAGCAGCCCTCGCTTAGATACGCAGTATTTT. This codes for CASSPRLDTQYF.

The chain carries TRBV16 and TRBJ1-1; the D is unclear. Germline assignment: CDR1 KGHSY and CDR2 FQNENV. The CDR3 loop spans 14 amino acids. V lost 0 bases, J lost 12 bases, and 17 bases lay in between. The CDR3 loop is CASSQSWQPRDTFF. In DNA form, the CDR3 reads TGTGCCAGCAGCCAATCTTGGCAACCCCGGGATACTTTCTTT. Looking up the rest from reference TRBV16 and TRBJ1-1 gives the full variable domain: GEEVAQTPKHLVRGEGQKAKLYCAPIKGHSYVFWYQQVLKNEFKFLISFQNENVFDETGMPKERFSAKCLPNSPCSLEIQATKLEDSAVYFCASSQSWQPRDTFFGQGTRLTVV.

V is TRBV28 and J is TRBJ2-3, with D perhaps TRBD2 (5 bases). V lost 11 bases and J 3 bases, leaving 18 bases between the germline ends. Germline V gene data show CDR1 as MDHEN and CDR2 as SYDVKM. CDR3 size: 14 residues. In nucleotides, the CDR3 is TGTGCCGGTGGAGGCCAGAGGGAAACAGATACGCAGTATTTT. Translation: CAGGGQRETDTQYF.

This chain uses TRBV6-4 with TRBJ2-3, with D hard to call. Trimming stripped 6 bases from V and 8 bases from J, with 15 bases between. Germline lookup yields CDR1 MRHNA and CDR2 SNTAGT. This CDR3 comprises 13 residues. The CDR3 region is CASSPEELGTQYF. The CDR3 nucleotides are TGTGCCAGCAGCCCCGAGGAGTTGGGTACGCAGTATTTT.

V usage is TRBV7-3 and J usage is TRBJ2-5, with a weak D call TRBD2 (6 bases). This CDR3 is 15 amino acids long. Germline CDR1 and CDR2: SGHTA and FQGTGA. Trimming removed 4 bases from V and 1 base from J, with 13 bases in between. CDR3 DNA: TGTGCCAGCAGCTCCGGGGGAGCCCTCCAAGAGACCCAGTACTTC. This encodes CASSSGGALQETQYF.